Listed here are 28 T cell receptor beta chains from one sample, sequenced in a study of control samples from healthy donors and cancer patients. Clones were sequenced by immunoSEQ multiplex PCR, and TCRdb holds only the in-frame ones, with some missing. The sample carries 150,000 or so clones, 80% to 95% recorded once. Sequencing was carried out using blood. These receptor sequences come from a woman younger than 45 in good health.

V gene TRBV12-1 combines with J gene TRBJ2-1; TRBD2, the D gene given by the table, was not confirmed from the DNA. TRBV12-1 is shown as a pseudogene. The CDR3 covers 10 residues. The CDR3 spells CAFVSNEQFF. CDR3 coding DNA: TGTGCATTCGTGAGCAATGAGCAGTTCTTC.

This clone was counted a single time. The J gene is TRBJ2-7, the V gene TRBV23-1, with unresolved D. TRBV23-1 is placed among ORFs of uncertain function. The CDR3 has 14 residues. Trimming stripped 1 base from V and 4 bases from J, with 11 bases between. CDR3 coding DNA: TGCGCCAGCAGTCAATTACACTCTTCGTACGAGCAGTACTTC. This gives the protein CASSQLHSSYEQYF.

The chain links TRBV3-1 (or the pseudogene TRBV3-2) to TRBJ1-2; D ambiguous. The germline CDR1 and CDR2 sequences are LGHDT and YNNKEL (reference sequence). The ends were cut back, 4 bases at V and 4 bases at J, with 13 bases in the middle. This CDR3 is 14 amino acids long. The CDR3 protein is CASSPVGESYGYTF. CDR3 sequence (DNA): TGTGCCAGCAGCCCGGTGGGTGAAAGCTATGGCTACACCTTC.

The V call is TRBV29-1, the J call TRBJ1-2, with D perhaps TRBD1 (6 bases). Trimming removed 7 bases from V and 2 bases from J, with 14 bases in between. CDR3 size: 13 residues. The V gene's germline CDR1 is SQVTM and CDR2 ANQGSEA. CDR3 bases: TGCAGCGCTGTGGGACAAACCAACTATGGCTACACCTTC. It encodes CSAVGQTNYGYTF.

The V call is TRBV5-5, the J call TRBJ2-3; D ambiguous. This CDR3 has 11 amino acids. CDR1 and CDR2 (germline): SGHKS, YYEKEE (reference sequence). V was pared by 5 bases and J by 6 bases, with 7 bases between. The CDR3 region has the DNA TGTGCCAGCAGTTACGTGGATACGCAGTATTTT. Encoded protein: CASSYVDTQYF.

The chain carries TRBV14 and TRBJ1-6; no firm D call. Trimming left V 1 base short and J 10 bases short, with 5 bases between. This CDR3 has 12 amino acids. Germline CDR1 is SGHDN and CDR2 is FVKESK. CDR3 coding DNA: TGTGCCAGCAGCCAAGGGTACTCACCCCTCCACTTT. This codes for CASSQGYSPLHF.

The chain combines TRBV12-3 or TRBV12-4 with TRBJ1-2; D is unclear. The CDR3 is 12 amino acids. V was shortened by 4 bases and J by 6 bases, with 9 bases between the two germline ends. The CDR3 nucleotides read TGTGCCAGCAGTTACCGGGGAAATGGCTACACCTTC. This gives the protein CASSYRGNGYTF.

The rearrangement links TRBV6-1 to TRBJ2-2; 8 nucleotides line up with TRBD2. Germline CDR1 reads MNHNS; CDR2 reads SASEGT. Trimming removed 0 bases from V and 5 bases from J; junction bases left unmatched: 8. The length of the CDR3 is 17 residues. CDR3 sequence reads: CASSEARAGGGTGELFF. The CDR3 region has the DNA TGTGCCAGCAGTGAAGCGAGGGCGGGAGGTGGGACCGGGGAGCTGTTTTTT.

This chain uses TRBV19 with TRBJ1-1; D is uncertain. Per the germline V gene, CDR1 is LNHDA and CDR2 is SQIVND (reference sequence). The CDR3 has 14 residues. V lost 3 bases and J lost 5, with 13 bases in between. This CDR3 reads CASSIPFYTTEAFF. The CDR3 DNA follows: TGTGCCAGTAGTATTCCCTTTTACACGACTGAAGCTTTCTTT.

The V call is TRBV29-1, the J call TRBJ1-1; maybe TRBD1 (6 bases). The CDR3 length is 13 residues. Per the germline V gene, CDR1 is SQVTM and CDR2 is ANQGSEA. The germline V and J ends were trimmed by 5 bases and 5 bases, with 15 bases remaining between them. The CDR3 loop is CSVTIQGRTEAFF. The CDR3 coding sequence is TGCAGCGTTACTATACAGGGAAGGACTGAAGCTTTCTTT.

The chain uses TRBV27 and TRBJ1-6; D call uncertain. The CDR3 has 12 amino acids. Germline V gene data show CDR1 as MNHEY and CDR2 as SMNVEV (reference sequence). Trimming left V 4 bases short and J 6 bases short, with 4 bases between. The CDR3 protein is CASSSPNSPLHF. The CDR3 DNA reads TGTGCCAGCAGTTCGCCTAATTCACCCCTCCACTTT.

The chain employs TRBV28 and TRBJ1-6; no definite D call. Looked up from germline, CDR1 is MDHEN and CDR2 is SYDVKM. Trimming pared 5 bases from V and 0 bases from J, leaving 11 bases between. The CDR3 is made up of 16 amino acids. The CDR3 loop is CASSLLSSSYNSPLHF. The CDR3 nucleotides are TGTGCCAGCAGTCTCCTGAGTAGCTCCTATAATTCACCCCTCCACTTT. Full variable domain (remainder filled in from reference TRBV28 and TRBJ1-6): DVKVTQSSRYLVKRTGEKVFLECVQDMDHENMFWYRQDPGLGLRLIYFSYDVKMKEKGDIPEGYSVSREKKERFSLILESASTNQTSMYLCASSLLSSSYNSPLHFGNGTRLTVT.

The V and J genes are TRBV20-1 and TRBJ2-5, with D possibly called TRBD1 or TRBD2 (5 bases each). Germline V gene data show CDR1 as DFQATT and CDR2 as SNEGSKA (reference sequence). Trimming took off 3 bases at V and 5 bases at J, with 19 bases between the two ends. The CDR3 covers 15 residues. CDR3 coding DNA: TGCAGTGCTAGTGATCCCTTCGAGGGACGGGAGACCCAGTACTTC. Its protein product is CSASDPFEGRETQYF.

The chain couples TRBV20-1 to TRBJ1-6, with D unresolved. The CDR3 spans 13 residues. V dropped 3 bases and J dropped 9 bases, with 12 bases sitting between them. CDR1 and CDR2 from the germline V gene are DFQATT and SNEGSKA (reference sequence). The CDR3 reads CSASSAGGSPLHF. DNA for the CDR3: TGCAGTGCTAGTAGTGCAGGTGGTTCACCCCTCCACTTT.

This chain uses TRBV10-3 with TRBJ2-1; the D gene is possibly TRBD2 (5 bases). This CDR3 is built from 14 residues. V lost 0 bases and J 5 bases, leaving 8 bases between the germline ends. Germline values: CDR1 ENHRY, CDR2 SYGVKD. Written as DNA, the CDR3 is TGTGCCATCAGTGAGTCCCTACTAGACAATGAGCAGTTCTTC. This encodes CAISESLLDNEQFF.

The V gene is TRBV29-1, the J gene TRBJ1-2, with TRBD1 identical over 11 bases. The CDR3 has 16 residues. Trimming took 4 bases from V and 6 from J; bases not matched to a gene: 13. The germline gives CDR1 SQVTM, CDR2 ANQGSEA. For the CDR3, the DNA is TGCAGCGTTGCGCGACGGACAGGGGGCAGTGTCGATGGCTACACCTTC. Protein: CSVARRTGGSVDGYTF.

The V and J genes are TRBV3-1 (or the pseudogene TRBV3-2) and TRBJ1-1; weak D call: TRBD1 (6 bases). The CDR3 is 16 residues long. Germline lookup yields CDR1 LGHDT and CDR2 YNNKEL (reference sequence). Trimming stripped 4 bases from V and 3 bases from J, with 18 bases between. The CDR3 region is CASSPQPQGIDTEAFF. DNA of the CDR3: TGTGCCAGCAGCCCTCAACCACAGGGAATTGACACTGAAGCTTTCTTT.

The V and J genes are TRBV27 and TRBJ2-3; 10 bases fit TRBD2. CDR3 length: 18 amino acids. Germline V gene lookup returns CDR1 MNHEY and CDR2 SMNVEV (reference sequence). Germline trimming cut 9 bases from V and 2 bases from J; bases unmatched to any gene: 17. The CDR3 here is CARSRMLTAGGNTDTQYF. Written as DNA, the CDR3 is TGTGCCAGGTCACGGATGCTTACAGCGGGAGGGAACACAGATACGCAGTATTTT.

This clone was counted once. Here the CDR3 reads CASGDSMNTEAFF. The CDR3, as DNA: TGTGCCAGCGGAGATAGCATGAACACTGAAGCTTTCTTT. The chain recombines TRBV7-2 with TRBJ1-1, with D unclear. With 8 bases removed from V and 0 bases from J, the gap between germline ends came to 10 bases. The CDR3 sequence is 13 residues long. Looked up from germline, CDR1 is SGHTA and CDR2 is FQGNSA.

The chain employs TRBV28 and TRBJ2-1; 15 nucleotides match TRBD2. Germline assignment: CDR1 MDHEN and CDR2 SYDVKM. This CDR3 is 18 amino acids long. After removal of 6 bases from V and 7 bases from J, the junction contained 13 bases not matched to a gene. The DNA for the CDR3 is TGTGCCAGCAGGAGAGGGACTAGCGGGAGGATCATAGGGAATGAGCAGTTCTTC. Its protein is CASRRGTSGRIIGNEQFF.

V usage is TRBV7-9 and J usage is TRBJ1-4, with D perhaps TRBD1 (6 bases). Germline V gene lookup returns CDR1 SEHNR and CDR2 FQNEAQ (reference sequence). This CDR3 spans 16 amino acids. V was pared by 0 bases and J by 3 bases, with 11 bases between. The CDR3 DNA follows: TGTGCCAGCAGCTTAGCGAGGACAGAGCCTAATGAAAAACTGTTTTTT. Protein: CASSLARTEPNEKLFF.

V usage is TRBV19 and J usage is TRBJ1-3; TRBD1 is a possible D gene (5 bases). Between the trimmed V and J ends, which lost 7 bases and 2 bases, there was a span of 21 bases. Germline V gene sequence: CDR1 LNHDA, CDR2 SQIVND (reference sequence). CDR3 length equals 17 residues. The CDR3 nucleotides read TGTGCCAGTACCACGGCGGGGGTCCCCCCTACTGGAAACACCATATATTTT. Its protein product is CASTTAGVPPTGNTIYF.

The J gene is TRBJ2-7, the V gene TRBV27; 9 nucleotides line up with TRBD2. This CDR3 is 17 amino acids long. The ends lost 6 bases at V and 2 bases at J; junction bases unmatched: 14. The germline V gene encodes CDR1 MNHEY and CDR2 SMNVEV (reference sequence). CDR3 in amino acids: CASSPLHAGGRTYEQYF. CDR3 coding DNA: TGTGCCAGCAGCCCTTTACATGCGGGAGGGAGAACCTACGAGCAGTACTTC.

This clone was seen a single time. The chain is built from TRBV28 and TRBJ1-4; 9 positions agree with TRBD1. The length of the CDR3 is 14 residues. Germline-derived CDR1 and CDR2 are MDHEN and SYDVKM. V was pared by 3 bases and J by 8 bases, with 4 bases of the junction left unmatched. The CDR3 nucleotides are TGTGCCAGCAGTTTCACCGGGACAGGGGAAAAACTGTTTTTT. This gives the protein CASSFTGTGEKLFF.

The chain carries TRBV28 and TRBJ2-1, with a possible D match to TRBD2 (5 bases). The CDR3 sequence is 14 residues long. Germline V gene sequence: CDR1 MDHEN, CDR2 SYDVKM. The ends were cut back, 3 bases at V and 2 bases at J, with 8 bases in the middle. The CDR3, as DNA: TGTGCCAGCAGTTTTCGGGGAACCTACAATGAGCAGTTCTTC. Translation: CASSFRGTYNEQFF.

The chain employs TRBV29-1 and TRBJ1-2; 7 bases line up with TRBD1. Unmatched junction bases numbered 8, after V lost 6 bases and J lost 7 bases. CDR3 length: 12 residues. The germline gives CDR1 SQVTM, CDR2 ANQGSEA. CDR3 loop: CSVRDRSVGYTF. In DNA, the CDR3 is TGCAGCGTCCGGGACAGATCAGTTGGCTACACCTTC.

The chain joins TRBV24-1 to TRBJ2-7, with D possibly matching TRBD1 (6 bases). The germline gives CDR1 KGHDR, CDR2 SFDVKD. The V gene lost 3 bases and the J gene lost 9 bases, with 11 bases spanning the gap. The CDR3 is made up of 12 amino acids. The CDR3: CATSDPDSGQYF. The CDR3 DNA reads as TGTGCCACCAGTGATCCGGACAGCGGGCAGTACTTC.

This clone was seen just once. This rearrangement joins TRBV5-1 to TRBJ2-1, with 9 bases aligning to TRBD2. Germline V gene data show CDR1 as SGHRS and CDR2 as YFSETQ. The length of the CDR3 is 17 residues. Trimming removed 1 base from V and 5 bases from J; junction bases left unmatched: 10. The CDR3 DNA follows: TGCGCCAGCAGCTTGTCCTTCCCACTAGCGGGCGACAATGAGCAGTTCTTC. This gives the protein CASSLSFPLAGDNEQFF. The variable domain in full, completed from reference TRBV5-1 and TRBJ2-1, reads KAGVTQTPRYLIKTRGQQVTLSCSPISGHRSVSWYQQTPGQGLQFLFEYFSETQRNKGNFPGRFSGRQFSNSRSEMNVSTLELGDSALYLCASSLSFPLAGDNEQFFGPGTRLTVL.